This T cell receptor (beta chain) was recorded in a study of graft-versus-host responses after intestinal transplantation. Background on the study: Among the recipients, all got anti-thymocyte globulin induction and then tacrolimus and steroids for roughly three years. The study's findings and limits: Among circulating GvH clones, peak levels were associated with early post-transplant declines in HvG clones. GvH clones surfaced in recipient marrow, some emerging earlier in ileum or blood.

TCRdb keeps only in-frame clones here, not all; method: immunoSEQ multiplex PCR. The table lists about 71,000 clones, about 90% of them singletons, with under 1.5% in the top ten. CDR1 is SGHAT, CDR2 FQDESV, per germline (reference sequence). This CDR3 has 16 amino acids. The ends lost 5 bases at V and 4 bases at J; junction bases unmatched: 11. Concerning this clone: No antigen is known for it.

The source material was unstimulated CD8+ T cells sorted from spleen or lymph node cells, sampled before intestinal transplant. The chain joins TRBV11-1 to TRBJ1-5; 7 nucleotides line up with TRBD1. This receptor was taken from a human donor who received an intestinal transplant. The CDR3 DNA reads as TGTGCCAGCAGCATCCCGGACAGGAGAGAAAATCAGCCCCAGCATTTT. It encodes CASSIPDRRENQPQHF. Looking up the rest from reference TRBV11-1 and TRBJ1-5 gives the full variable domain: EAEVAQSPRYKITEKSQAVAFWCDPISGHATLYWYRQILGQGPELLVQFQDESVVDDSQLPKDRFSAERLKGVDSTLKIQPAELGDSAMYLCASSIPDRRENQPQHFGDGTRLSIL.